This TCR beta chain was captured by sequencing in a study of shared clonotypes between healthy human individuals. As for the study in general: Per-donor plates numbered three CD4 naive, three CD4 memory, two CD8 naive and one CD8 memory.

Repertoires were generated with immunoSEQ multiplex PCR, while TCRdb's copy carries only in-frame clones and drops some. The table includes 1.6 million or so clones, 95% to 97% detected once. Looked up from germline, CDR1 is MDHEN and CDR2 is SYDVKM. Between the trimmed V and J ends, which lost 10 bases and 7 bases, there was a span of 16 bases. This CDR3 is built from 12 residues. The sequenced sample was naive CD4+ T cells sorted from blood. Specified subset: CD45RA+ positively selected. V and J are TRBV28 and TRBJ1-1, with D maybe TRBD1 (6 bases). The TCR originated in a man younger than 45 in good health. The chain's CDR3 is CATNRVVGEAFF. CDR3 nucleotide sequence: TGTGCCACCAACAGGGTTGTCGGTGAAGCTTTCTTT.